These 22 T cell receptor beta chains share one sample of origin, sequenced in a study of beta chain features in type 1 diabetes. Sequencing targeted expressed TCRB transcripts, as all isolated RNA had been reverse transcribed. Assay used: immunoSEQ multiplex PCR; TCRdb lists only in-frame clones, some missing. The repertoire consists of some 900,000 clones, with 15% to 20% occurring once and the leading ten covering 0.02% to 0.025%. The sequenced sample was naive CD4+ T cells from blood. Source of these receptors: a woman aged 18 to 35 in good health.

The gene calls are TRBV7-9 and TRBJ1-2; D gene unclear. The CDR3 runs to 15 residues. Trimming pared 3 bases from V and 4 bases from J, leaving 15 bases between. Germline CDR1 SEHNR, CDR2 FQNEAQ (reference sequence). In nucleotides, the CDR3 is TGTGCCAGCAGCTTGAAGGTTGTGTTTGCCTATGGCTACACCTTC. Its protein is CASSLKVVFAYGYTF.

This clone was detected a few times. CDR3 nucleotide sequence: TGTGCCAGCAGCCAAGCCTGGGCGGCGGTCGGACTAGCCGTTTACACCTTC. Translated: CASSQAWAAVGLAVYTF. The rearrangement joins TRBV4-2 to TRBJ1-2; no clear D. V was shortened by 1 base and J by 11 bases, with 26 bases between the two germline ends. The CDR3 sequence is 17 residues long. The germline V gene encodes CDR1 LGHNA and CDR2 YNFKEQ.

V gene TRBV2 combines with J gene TRBJ2-1; no clear D. This CDR3 is built from 15 residues. The germline CDR1 and CDR2 sequences are SNHLY and FYNNEI. The V end lost 3 bases, the J end lost 6 bases, and 15 bases lay between the germline ends. CDR3 DNA: TGTGCCAGCAGTGACGGTACCCGCCCGGGCAATGAGCAGTTCTTC. Protein sequence: CASSDGTRPGNEQFF. The whole variable domain, remainder taken from reference TRBV2 and TRBJ2-1, is EPEVTQTPSHQVTQMGQEVILRCVPISNHLYFYWYRQILGQKVEFLVSFYNNEISEKSEIFDDQFSVERPDGSNFTLKIRSTKLEDSAMYFCASSDGTRPGNEQFFGPGTRLTVL.

This clone has just a few counts. V and J are TRBV19 and TRBJ2-2; 7 bases are shared with TRBD1. The CDR3 spans 15 residues. From germline, CDR1 is LNHDA and CDR2 SQIVND (reference sequence). J gave up 3 bases and V 6 bases, and 7 bases lay outside the gene matches. The CDR3 sequence is CASRKGQVYTGELFF. The DNA of the CDR3 is TGTGCCAGTAGGAAAGGACAGGTTTACACCGGGGAGCTGTTTTTT.

This clone was detected a few times. V gene TRBV18 combines with J gene TRBJ2-4, with D perhaps matching TRBD1 or TRBD2 (5 bases each). CDR1 is KGHSH, CDR2 LQKENI, per germline. Trimming cost V 2 bases and J 5 bases, with 13 bases left between them. The CDR3 extends over 15 amino acids. The CDR3 spells CASSPFTGLQNIQYF. The CDR3 DNA reads TGTGCCAGCTCACCATTTACGGGGCTCCAAAACATTCAGTACTTC.

The V and J genes are TRBV2 and TRBJ2-3, with TRBD2 matching over 10 bases. The V segment lost 4 bases and the J segment 1 base; nucleotides outside the gene matches: 2. Germline V gives CDR1 SNHLY, CDR2 FYNNEI. The CDR3 has 15 residues. The CDR3 region is CASSVGLAGTDTQYF. The CDR3, as DNA: TGTGCCAGCAGTGTCGGACTAGCGGGCACAGATACGCAGTATTTT.

The chain employs TRBV9 and TRBJ1-3; no firm D call. Trimming left V 3 bases short and J 0 bases short, with 25 bases between. Germline V CDR1 and CDR2: SGDLS, YYNGEE. The CDR3 spans 20 residues. DNA for the CDR3: TGTGCCAGCAGCGAAGAAGATAGTGGGATGCGGTATCACTCTGGAAACACCATATATTTT. Protein: CASSEEDSGMRYHSGNTIYF.

The chain couples TRBV9 to TRBJ2-2; the D is unclear. V gave up 2 bases and J gave up 6 bases, with 5 bases separating them. This CDR3 is 12 amino acids long. The V gene's germline CDR1 is SGDLS and CDR2 YYNGEE. The CDR3 protein is CASSVEPGELFF. The CDR3 DNA follows: TGTGCCAGCAGCGTCGAGCCCGGGGAGCTGTTTTTT. The entire variable domain, with the rest obtained from reference TRBV9 and TRBJ2-2, is as follows: DSGVTQTPKHLITATGQRVTLRCSPRSGDLSVYWYQQSLDQGLQFLIQYYNGEERAKGNILERFSAQQFPDLHSELNLSSLELGDSALYFCASSVEPGELFFGEGSRLTVL.

This clone has only a few counts. The rearrangement joins TRBV27 to TRBJ2-7; TRBD2 agrees at 14 bases. The germline V gene has CDR1 MNHEY and CDR2 SMNVEV (reference sequence). The CDR3 extends over 16 amino acids. The trim removed 5 bases at V and 2 bases at J, leaving 5 bases unmatched. The CDR3 DNA is TGTGCCAGCAGTGGACTAGCGGGAGGCCCGGCCTACGAGCAGTACTTC. Translated: CASSGLAGGPAYEQYF.

The chain joins TRBV28 to TRBJ1-5; 9 bases are shared with TRBD1. The J segment lost 0 bases and the V segment lost 6 bases, leaving 6 bases of the junction unmatched. Germline V gene lookup returns CDR1 MDHEN and CDR2 SYDVKM. The CDR3 contains 16 residues. The CDR3 spells CASSVPGQGSNQPQHF. The CDR3 nucleotides are TGTGCCAGCAGCGTCCCGGGACAGGGTAGCAATCAGCCCCAGCATTTT.

This clone was seen a handful of times. V gene TRBV4-3 combines with J gene TRBJ2-5, with D maybe TRBD1 (5 bases). The CDR3 extends over 14 amino acids. Between the trimmed V and J ends, which lost 1 base and 4 bases, there was a span of 10 bases. CDR1 and CDR2 from the germline V gene are LGHNA and YSLEER. The CDR3 coding sequence is TGCGCCAGCAGCCAAGTCAGGGAATCAGAGACCCAGTACTTC. It yields the protein CASSQVRESETQYF.

The chain combines TRBV28 with TRBJ1-2; TRBD1 might be the D (6 bases). This CDR3 contains 14 residues. Germline CDR1 and CDR2: MDHEN and SYDVKM. V was cut by 7 bases and J by 5 bases, with 17 bases left in between. The CDR3: CASMESRGAYGYTF. As DNA, the CDR3 is TGTGCCAGCATGGAGTCCAGGGGCGCTTATGGCTACACCTTC.

The chain recombines TRBV14 with TRBJ1-2, with 7 nucleotides matching TRBD1. Germline CDR1 and CDR2: SGHDN and FVKESK. CDR3 length: 15 residues. Trimming removed 3 bases from V and 5 bases from J; junction bases left unmatched: 9. CDR3 DNA: TGTGCCAGCAGCCAGAGGGACAGAGGGAGGTATGGCTACACCTTC. It specifies CASSQRDRGRYGYTF.

The J gene is TRBJ2-7, the V gene TRBV6-5, with D possibly TRBD2 on 5 matching bases. Germline V lookup: CDR1 MNHEY, CDR2 SVGAGI. The CDR3 is 16 residues long. The V end was cut by 0 bases, the J end by 2 bases, with 14 bases between. The CDR3 spells CASSYSGGGSTYEQYF. DNA of the CDR3: TGTGCCAGCAGTTACTCGGGTGGAGGTTCTACCTACGAGCAGTACTTC.

The chain combines TRBV7-2 with TRBJ2-2; the D gene is possibly TRBD2 (6 bases). This CDR3 is 13 amino acids long. CDR1 SGHTA and CDR2 FQGNSA come from the germline V gene. V lost 7 bases to trimming and J lost 6 bases, with 12 bases between them. DNA for the CDR3: TGTGCCAGCAACCTTTTAGCGGCCGGGGAGCTGTTTTTT. Amino acids: CASNLLAAGELFF.

The V gene is TRBV7-6, the J gene TRBJ2-2, with D possibly TRBD1 on 6 matching bases. CDR1 and CDR2 from the germline V gene are SGHVS and FNYEAQ. The ends were cut back, 5 bases at V and 7 bases at J, with 11 bases in the middle. This CDR3 has 13 amino acids. The CDR3 nucleotides are TGTGCCAGCAGCACTCGACAGGACGGGGAGCTGTTTTTT. This translates into CASSTRQDGELFF.

The table lists this clone with a few counts. The CDR3: CASSGQRGANEKLFF. DNA of the CDR3: TGCGCCAGCAGCGGACAGAGGGGCGCTAATGAAAAACTGTTTTTT. V usage is TRBV5-1 and J usage is TRBJ1-4, with D possibly matching TRBD1 (6 bases). The CDR3 extends over 15 amino acids. Germline V CDR1 and CDR2: SGHRS, YFSETQ. Between the trimmed V and J ends, which lost 4 bases and 3 bases, there was a span of 13 bases.

V and J are TRBV7-9 and TRBJ2-1; D remains unclear. V lost 4 bases, J lost 6 bases, and 13 bases lay in between. This CDR3 comprises 14 residues. Germline lookup yields CDR1 SEHNR and CDR2 FQNEAQ (reference sequence). CDR3 sequence reads: CASSWVGGFNEQFF. Here the CDR3 DNA reads TGTGCCAGCAGCTGGGTGGGTGGGTTCAATGAGCAGTTCTTC.

This clone was seen a few times. V usage is TRBV4-2 and J usage is TRBJ1-5, with unresolved D. Germline assignment: CDR1 LGHNA and CDR2 YNFKEQ. V dropped 1 base and J dropped 12 bases, with 19 bases sitting between them. CDR3 length equals 15 residues. The CDR3 DNA sequence: TGTGCCAGCAGCCAAGGACGTCTGGACGGGAACAGCCAGCATTTT. Amino acids: CASSQGRLDGNSQHF.

This clone turned up a few times. This chain connects TRBV27 to TRBJ1-1, with 8 bases identical to TRBD1. V lost 4 bases to trimming and J lost 5 bases; unmatched junction nucleotides: 15. CDR3 size: 17 residues. Germline CDR1 is MNHEY and CDR2 is SMNVEV (reference sequence). CDR3 in amino acids: CASSSGGAGQEKTEAFF. The CDR3 DNA reads as TGTGCCAGCAGTTCAGGAGGGGCGGGACAGGAGAAAACTGAAGCTTTCTTT.

A few counts support this clone. The J gene is TRBJ2-3, the V gene TRBV9, with D tentatively TRBD1 (5 bases). The CDR3 extends over 13 amino acids. Germline V gene sequence: CDR1 SGDLS, CDR2 YYNGEE. Between the trimmed V and J ends, which lost 2 bases and 5 bases, there was a span of 9 bases. CDR3 amino acids: CASSVEGVDTQYF. The DNA for the CDR3 is TGTGCCAGCAGCGTCGAAGGGGTAGATACGCAGTATTTT.

This clone has only a few counts. V is TRBV28 and J is TRBJ2-1, with TRBD1 identical over 7 bases. Germline V gene data show CDR1 as MDHEN and CDR2 as SYDVKM. V lost 6 bases to trimming and J lost 9 bases; unmatched junction nucleotides: 2. The CDR3 consists of 11 residues. CDR3 amino acids: CASRTGVEQFF. CDR3 nucleotides: TGTGCCAGCAGAACAGGGGTTGAGCAGTTCTTC.